Detailed here is one TCR beta chain. The data were taken from a study of blood T cells in healthy people across ages. Isolation recovered at least 6.5 million PBMCs from every sample. V lost 6 bases, J lost 3 bases, and 10 bases stayed unmatched. Germline V gene sequence: CDR1 DFQATT, CDR2 SNEGSKA (reference sequence). The CDR3 is 14 residues long. A second roughly 6 to 12 cycle PCR used barcoded and J-beta primers. Each CDR3 protein is one row after TCRdb ran MiXCR on the 5' RACE reads. The sample carries about 1.6 million distinct CDR3 sequences, roughly a third recorded once. The TCR originated in a woman in her 30s in good health. Source material: blood. The chain joins TRBV20-1 to TRBJ1-2, with 7 bases matching TRBD1. The CDR3 bases are TGCAGTGCGGGCCCAACCGGGACAGACTATGGCTACACCTTC. Amino acid sequence: CSAGPTGTDYGYTF.